Listed below are T cell receptor beta chains from one sample, sequenced in a study of OX40 agonist ivuxolimab in advanced cancers. Profiling relied on immunoSEQ multiplex PCR, and the TCRdb table lists in-frame clones only, not all of them. This sample has more than 80,000 clones, with 90% to 95% found just once. The sample in question was CD4+ or CD8+ T cells sorted from blood, obtained in a trial of the OX40 agonist ivuxolimab. These receptor sequences come from an adult with an advanced solid tumor such as melanoma, head and neck, liver or kidney cancer. Each CDR3 is given with its conserved first and last residue. The D gene is left open where the match is weak. The size entry is marked missing in some rows and otherwise reads once, few, many or a size class.

j_call: TRBJ2-3
v_call: TRBV11-2
d_call: .
clone_size: .
cdr3_nt: TGTGCCAGCAGCTTGTATGGGGGTAGCACAGATACGCAGTATTTT
cdr3_aa: CASSLYGGSTDTQYF

j_call: TRBJ1-1
v_call: TRBV9
d_call: .
clone_size: .
cdr3_nt: TGTGCCAGCAGCGTAGAGTCCAACACTGAAGCTTTCTTT
cdr3_aa: CASSVESNTEAFF

j_call: TRBJ1-2
v_call: TRBV6-5
d_call: .
clone_size: .
cdr3_nt: TGTGCCAGCAGCGGACAGAACTTTTATGGCTACACCTTC
cdr3_aa: CASSGQNFYGYTF

j_call: TRBJ2-6
v_call: TRBV5-6
d_call: .
clone_size: once
cdr3_nt: TGTGCCAGCAGCTTGTTAGGGGCCCATTTAGACTCTGGGGCCAACGTCCTGACTTTC
cdr3_aa: CASSLLGAHLDSGANVLTF

j_call: TRBJ2-7
v_call: TRBV28
d_call: TRBD2
clone_size: .
cdr3_nt: TGTGCCAGCAGTTTCCGTTTAACGGGACTAGAATACGAGCAGTACTTC
cdr3_aa: CASSFRLTGLEYEQYF

j_call: TRBJ2-3
v_call: TRBV4-2
d_call: .
clone_size: .
cdr3_nt: TGTGCCAGCAGCCAAGATAGGATAGATACGCAGTATTTT
cdr3_aa: CASSQDRIDTQYF

j_call: TRBJ2-3
v_call: TRBV4-3
d_call: .
clone_size: .
cdr3_nt: TGCGCCAGCAGCCAAGAGGTTCGCTCTGGAAGCACAGATACGCAGTATTTT
cdr3_aa: CASSQEVRSGSTDTQYF

j_call: TRBJ1-6
v_call: TRBV19
d_call: .
clone_size: .
cdr3_nt: TGTGCCAGTAGTATCGGTGGGTCACCCCTCCACTTT
cdr3_aa: CASSIGGSPLHF

j_call: TRBJ1-1
v_call: TRBV15
d_call: .
clone_size: .
cdr3_nt: TGTGCCACCAGCATCTCCCGGGCTCCTATCAGGGAAATGAACACTGAAGCTTTCTTT
cdr3_aa: CATSISRAPIREMNTEAFF

j_call: TRBJ2-5
v_call: TRBV14
d_call: TRBD2
clone_size: few
cdr3_nt: TGTGCCAGCAGCCAAGTGGGACTAGAACAAGAGACCCAGTACTTC
cdr3_aa: CASSQVGLEQETQYF

j_call: TRBJ2-2
v_call: TRBV18
d_call: .
clone_size: .
cdr3_nt: TGTGCCAGCTCCCCCTTGGCGCGTTCGAACACCGGGGAGCTGTTTTTT
cdr3_aa: CASSPLARSNTGELFF

j_call: TRBJ1-5
v_call: TRBV7-9
d_call: .
clone_size: .
cdr3_nt: TGTGCCAGCAGCTTGAAGAGCAATCAGCCCCAGCATTTT
cdr3_aa: CASSLKSNQPQHF

j_call: TRBJ1-4
v_call: TRBV7-9
d_call: .
clone_size: .
cdr3_nt: TGTGCCAGCAGCCAAACCGCAGGGACTGAGGAACTGTTTTTT
cdr3_aa: CASSQTAGTEELFF

j_call: TRBJ2-5
v_call: TRBV10-1
d_call: .
clone_size: .
cdr3_nt: TGCGCCACACGCTCGGAGGAGTCGGAGACCCAGTACTTC
cdr3_aa: CATRSEESETQYF

j_call: TRBJ2-7
v_call: TRBV28
d_call: .
clone_size: .
cdr3_nt: TGTGCCAGCAGCTCTCCTAAGACCTACGAGCAGTACTTC
cdr3_aa: CASSSPKTYEQYF

j_call: TRBJ2-3
v_call: TRBV9
d_call: TRBD2
clone_size: .
cdr3_nt: TGTGCCAGCAGTCCCATGTTAGCGGGAGCAACAGATACGCAGTATTTT
cdr3_aa: CASSPMLAGATDTQYF

j_call: TRBJ1-3
v_call: TRBV2
d_call: .
clone_size: .
cdr3_nt: TGTGCCAGCAGTGAACGGCAGTTCTCTGGAAACACCATATATTTT
cdr3_aa: CASSERQFSGNTIYF

j_call: TRBJ1-6
v_call: TRBV28
d_call: .
clone_size: .
cdr3_nt: TGTGCCAGCAGTTCATCGGGGTCAAATTCACCCCTCCACTTT
cdr3_aa: CASSSSGSNSPLHF

j_call: TRBJ2-2
v_call: TRBV5-1
d_call: TRBD2
clone_size: .
cdr3_nt: TGCGCCAGCAGTCCAGCGGGAGTTACCGGGGAGCTGTTTTTT
cdr3_aa: CASSPAGVTGELFF

j_call: TRBJ2-7
v_call: TRBV7-8
d_call: .
clone_size: .
cdr3_nt: TGTGCCAGCAGCCCCGGACAGTTCCTGAACGAGCAGTACTTC
cdr3_aa: CASSPGQFLNEQYF

j_call: TRBJ2-1
v_call: TRBV5-4
d_call: .
clone_size: .
cdr3_nt: TGTGCCAGCAGCTTGACACCGCTCTCCTACAATGAGCAGTTCTTC
cdr3_aa: CASSLTPLSYNEQFF

j_call: TRBJ2-1
v_call: TRBV6-6
d_call: TRBD1
clone_size: .
cdr3_nt: TGTGCCAGCACCCGGGACAGGGGCTACAATGAGCAGTTCTTC
cdr3_aa: CASTRDRGYNEQFF

j_call: TRBJ1-1
v_call: TRBV19
d_call: TRBD1
clone_size: .
cdr3_nt: TGTGCCAGTAGAGGTCCCGGGACAGAGAACACTGAAGCTTTCTTT
cdr3_aa: CASRGPGTENTEAFF

j_call: TRBJ1-1
v_call: TRBV18
d_call: .
clone_size: .
cdr3_nt: TGTGCCAGCTCACCTAACAATGGTGCAGCTTTCTTT
cdr3_aa: CASSPNNGAAFF

j_call: TRBJ2-5
v_call: TRBV5-1
d_call: TRBD2
clone_size: .
cdr3_nt: TGCGCCAGCAGCTCCGGACTAGCGGGAGGCCAAGAGACCCAGTACTTC
cdr3_aa: CASSSGLAGGQETQYF

j_call: TRBJ1-6
v_call: TRBV27
d_call: TRBD1
clone_size: .
cdr3_nt: TGTGCCAGCAGTTTAACCCTGACAGGGAGGAGCTCACCCCTCCACTTT
cdr3_aa: CASSLTLTGRSSPLHF

j_call: TRBJ2-7
v_call: TRBV21-1
d_call: .
clone_size: .
cdr3_nt: TGTGCCAGCAGCAAAGTGGGGACAGCCACCTACGAGCAGTACTTC
cdr3_aa: CASSKVGTATYEQYF

j_call: TRBJ2-3
v_call: TRBV5-1
d_call: .
clone_size: once
cdr3_nt: TGCGCCAGCAGACTTACCGGGGCCGCAGATACGCAGTATTTT
cdr3_aa: CASRLTGAADTQYF

j_call: TRBJ1-4
v_call: TRBV6-5
d_call: TRBD1
clone_size: .
cdr3_nt: TGTGCCATCGGCCGGACAGGGCCCAATGAAAAACTGTTTTTT
cdr3_aa: CAIGRTGPNEKLFF

j_call: TRBJ1-5
v_call: TRBV6-1
d_call: TRBD1
clone_size: .
cdr3_nt: TGTGCCAGCAGCCAGGGGGGCAATCAGCCCCAGCATTTT
cdr3_aa: CASSQGGNQPQHF

j_call: TRBJ2-2
v_call: TRBV7-2
d_call: TRBD2
clone_size: .
cdr3_nt: TGTGCCAGCAGCTTAGGGGTGGGACTAGGGGCTCCCGGGGAGCTGTTTTTT
cdr3_aa: CASSLGVGLGAPGELFF

j_call: TRBJ2-7
v_call: TRBV10-2
d_call: TRBD1
clone_size: .
cdr3_nt: TGCGCCAGCGGACAGGGGGCGAGGTACGAGCAGTACTTC
cdr3_aa: CASGQGARYEQYF

j_call: TRBJ2-7
v_call: TRBV5-8
d_call: .
clone_size: .
cdr3_nt: TGTGCCAGCAGCTTGACGATATACGAGCAGTACTTC
cdr3_aa: CASSLTIYEQYF

j_call: TRBJ2-3
v_call: TRBV9
d_call: .
clone_size: .
cdr3_nt: TGTGCCAGCAGCGTCCGACCGGGGCTCACCACAGATACGCAGTATTTT
cdr3_aa: CASSVRPGLTTDTQYF

j_call: TRBJ1-1
v_call: TRBV18
d_call: .
clone_size: .
cdr3_nt: TGTGCCAGCTCGTTCCTCGGAGAGGGGCCCACTGAAGCTTTCTTT
cdr3_aa: CASSFLGEGPTEAFF

j_call: TRBJ1-2
v_call: TRBV5-1
d_call: .
clone_size: .
cdr3_nt: TGCGCCAGCAGCGGGGGCACCCCGGGGGCATATGGCTACACCTTC
cdr3_aa: CASSGGTPGAYGYTF

j_call: TRBJ1-1
v_call: TRBV15
d_call: .
clone_size: .
cdr3_nt: TGTGCCACCAGCAGAGACTCCATCTACAGAGAAGCTTTCTTT
cdr3_aa: CATSRDSIYREAFF

j_call: TRBJ2-3
v_call: TRBV7-3
d_call: TRBD2
clone_size: .
cdr3_nt: TGTGCCAGCAGCCCACGGACTAGTCCCACAGATACGCAGTATTTT
cdr3_aa: CASSPRTSPTDTQYF

j_call: TRBJ1-1
v_call: TRBV18
d_call: TRBD1
clone_size: .
cdr3_nt: TGTGCCAGCTCACAAAGGACAGGGGGCGGTACTGAAGCTTTCTTT
cdr3_aa: CASSQRTGGGTEAFF

j_call: TRBJ2-2
v_call: TRBV6-1
d_call: .
clone_size: .
cdr3_nt: TGTGCCAGCAAAACGAGGGTGAACACCGGGGAGCTGTTTTTT
cdr3_aa: CASKTRVNTGELFF

j_call: TRBJ1-2
v_call: TRBV21-1
d_call: .
clone_size: .
cdr3_nt: TGTGCCAGCGGGGGGGTTTCTAAGAGGTTTGGCTACACCTTC
cdr3_aa: CASGGVSKRFGYTF

j_call: TRBJ1-1
v_call: TRBV6-1
d_call: .
clone_size: .
cdr3_nt: TGTGCCAGCAGTGACCTACAGGGTATAACTGAAGCTTTCTTT
cdr3_aa: CASSDLQGITEAFF

j_call: TRBJ2-5
v_call: TRBV7-2
d_call: .
clone_size: .
cdr3_nt: TGTGCCAGCAGCAGGGACTTGTTAGAGACCCAGTACTTC
cdr3_aa: CASSRDLLETQYF

j_call: TRBJ1-2
v_call: TRBV4-1
d_call: .
clone_size: .
cdr3_nt: TGCGCCAGCAGCCAGCTCGGTACCGGGTATGGCTACACCTTC
cdr3_aa: CASSQLGTGYGYTF

j_call: TRBJ2-4
v_call: TRBV7-2
d_call: .
clone_size: .
cdr3_nt: TGTGCCAGCAGCTTAGCGAGAGGAGACGGGAGCTACATTCAGTACTTC
cdr3_aa: CASSLARGDGSYIQYF

j_call: TRBJ2-1
v_call: TRBV5-6
d_call: TRBD2
clone_size: .
cdr3_nt: TGTGCCAGCAGCTTCGGGGGGACTAGCGTCTACAATGAGCAGTTCTTC
cdr3_aa: CASSFGGTSVYNEQFF

j_call: TRBJ2-3
v_call: TRBV5-1
d_call: TRBD1
clone_size: .
cdr3_nt: TGCGCCAGCAGCGCCCTCGGGACAGGGGCCACAGATACGCAGTATTTT
cdr3_aa: CASSALGTGATDTQYF

j_call: TRBJ2-7
v_call: TRBV6-5
d_call: .
clone_size: .
cdr3_nt: TGTGCCAGCACCCGGTCGGGGACTTACTACGAGCAGTACTTC
cdr3_aa: CASTRSGTYYEQYF

j_call: TRBJ1-2
v_call: TRBV30
d_call: .
clone_size: .
cdr3_nt: TGTGCCTGGAGTGTACGGCAGGGGCCCACTAACTATGGCTACACCTTC
cdr3_aa: CAWSVRQGPTNYGYTF

j_call: TRBJ2-7
v_call: TRBV7-2
d_call: TRBD2
clone_size: .
cdr3_nt: TGTGCCAGCAGCTTAGGCGCGGGAGACCCCTACGAGCAGTACTTC
cdr3_aa: CASSLGAGDPYEQYF

j_call: TRBJ2-6
v_call: TRBV5-4
d_call: .
clone_size: .
cdr3_nt: TGTGCCAGCAGCTTAGAAGGCTCTGGGGCCAACGTCCTGACTTTC
cdr3_aa: CASSLEGSGANVLTF

j_call: TRBJ2-3
v_call: TRBV7-2
d_call: .
clone_size: .
cdr3_nt: TGTGCCAGCAGCCAAGACCGGATGGCAGATACGCAGTATTTT
cdr3_aa: CASSQDRMADTQYF

j_call: TRBJ2-5
v_call: TRBV5-1
d_call: .
clone_size: once
cdr3_nt: TGCGCCAGCAGCTACGGACACTACCAAGAGACCCAGTACTTC
cdr3_aa: CASSYGHYQETQYF

j_call: TRBJ2-3
v_call: TRBV29-1
d_call: .
clone_size: .
cdr3_nt: TGCAGCGCCGGGACTAGCACAGATACGCAGTATTTT
cdr3_aa: CSAGTSTDTQYF

j_call: TRBJ2-2
v_call: TRBV7-3
d_call: TRBD1
clone_size: .
cdr3_nt: TGTGCCAGCAGCCCTCGACAGGGTGGACTGTCCGGGGAGCTGTTTTTT
cdr3_aa: CASSPRQGGLSGELFF

j_call: TRBJ2-2
v_call: TRBV7-3
d_call: .
clone_size: .
cdr3_nt: TGTGCCAGCAGCGGCTCTAACACCGGGGAGCTGTTTTTT
cdr3_aa: CASSGSNTGELFF

j_call: TRBJ1-5
v_call: TRBV7-2
d_call: TRBD1
clone_size: .
cdr3_nt: TGTGCCAGCAGCTTAGCTGGGACAGGGGGTAGTCAGCCCCAGCATTTT
cdr3_aa: CASSLAGTGGSQPQHF

j_call: TRBJ1-5
v_call: TRBV7-2
d_call: .
clone_size: .
cdr3_nt: TGTGCCAGCAGCCCAGAGGGGAACTCGGGTCAGCCCCAGCATTTT
cdr3_aa: CASSPEGNSGQPQHF

j_call: TRBJ2-3
v_call: TRBV2
d_call: .
clone_size: .
cdr3_nt: TGTGCCAGCATCTGGTCGGGCACAGATACGCAGTATTTT
cdr3_aa: CASIWSGTDTQYF

j_call: TRBJ2-2
v_call: TRBV7-2
d_call: .
clone_size: .
cdr3_nt: TGTGCCAGCACCCTAACTCTAACCGGGGAGCTGTTTTTT
cdr3_aa: CASTLTLTGELFF